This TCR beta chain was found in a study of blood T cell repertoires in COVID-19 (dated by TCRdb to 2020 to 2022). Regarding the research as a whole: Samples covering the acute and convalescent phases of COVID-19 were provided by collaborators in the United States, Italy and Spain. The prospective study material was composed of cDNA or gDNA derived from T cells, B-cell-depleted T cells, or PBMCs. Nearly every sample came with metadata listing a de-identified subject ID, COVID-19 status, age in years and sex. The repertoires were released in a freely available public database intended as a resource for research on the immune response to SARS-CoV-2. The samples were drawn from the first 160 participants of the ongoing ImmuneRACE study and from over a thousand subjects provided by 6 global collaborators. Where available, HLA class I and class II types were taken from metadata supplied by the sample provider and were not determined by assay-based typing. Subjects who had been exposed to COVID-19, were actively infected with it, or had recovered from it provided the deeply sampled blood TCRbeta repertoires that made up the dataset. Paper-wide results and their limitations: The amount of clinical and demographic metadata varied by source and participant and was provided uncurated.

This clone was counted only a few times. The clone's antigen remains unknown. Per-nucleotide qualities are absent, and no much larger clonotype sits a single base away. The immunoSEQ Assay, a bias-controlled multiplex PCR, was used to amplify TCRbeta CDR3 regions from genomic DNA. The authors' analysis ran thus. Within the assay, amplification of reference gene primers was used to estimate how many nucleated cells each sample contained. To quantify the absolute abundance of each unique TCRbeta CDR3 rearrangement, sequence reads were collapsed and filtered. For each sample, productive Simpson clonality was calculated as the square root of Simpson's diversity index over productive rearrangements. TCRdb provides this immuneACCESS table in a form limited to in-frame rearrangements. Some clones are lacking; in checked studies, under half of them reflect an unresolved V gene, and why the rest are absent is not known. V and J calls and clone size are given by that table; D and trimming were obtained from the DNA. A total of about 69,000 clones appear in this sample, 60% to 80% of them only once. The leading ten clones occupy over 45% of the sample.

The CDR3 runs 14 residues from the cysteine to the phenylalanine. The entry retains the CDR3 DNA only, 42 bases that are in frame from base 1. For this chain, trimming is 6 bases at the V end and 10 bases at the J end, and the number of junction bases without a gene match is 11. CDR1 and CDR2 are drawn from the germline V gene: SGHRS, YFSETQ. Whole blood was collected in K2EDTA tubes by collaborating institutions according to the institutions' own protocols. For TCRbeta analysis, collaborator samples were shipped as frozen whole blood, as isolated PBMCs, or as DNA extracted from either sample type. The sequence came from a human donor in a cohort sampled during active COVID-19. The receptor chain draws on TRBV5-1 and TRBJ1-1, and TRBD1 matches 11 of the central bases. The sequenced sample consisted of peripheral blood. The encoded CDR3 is CASTPGQGGVGAFF. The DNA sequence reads TGCGCCAGCACCCCGGGACAGGGGGGGGTTGGAGCTTTCTTT.